The 29 T cell receptor beta chains presented below share a single source sample, sequenced in a study of blood T cell repertoires in COVID-19. The protocol was immunoSEQ multiplex PCR, while the TCRdb copy is restricted to in-frame clones and leaves out a portion. Of about 440,000 clones listed, 90% were seen once; the top ten hold 0.6%. The sequenced sample consisted of PBMCs or T cells enriched from blood (not recorded which). These receptors were obtained from a young man who had recovered from COVID-19.

The V call is TRBV24-1, the J call TRBJ2-4; TRBD1 might be the D (5 bases). CDR3 length equals 14 residues. Germline V lookup: CDR1 KGHDR, CDR2 SFDVKD. Trimming shortened V by 3 bases and J by 8 bases, and 13 bases separated the two germline ends. The CDR3 nucleotides are TGTGCCACCAGTGATAGGACAAAAGGGGACATTCAGTACTTC. It yields the protein CATSDRTKGDIQYF.

The chain joins TRBV5-4 to TRBJ1-4; D is possibly TRBD1 (6 bases). Trimming pared 3 bases from V and 6 bases from J, leaving 15 bases between. The CDR3 has 15 amino acids. CDR1 and CDR2 from the germline V gene are SGHNT and YYREEE (reference sequence). The CDR3 nucleotides are TGTGCCAGCAGCTCGAACCGTGGACAGCATGAAAAACTGTTTTTT. It encodes CASSSNRGQHEKLFF.

This CDR3 reads CASSSRQGNSPLHF. In nucleotides, the CDR3 is TGTGCCAGCAGCTCGCGACAGGGAAATTCACCCCTCCACTTT. The J gene is TRBJ1-6, the V gene TRBV3-1 (or the pseudogene TRBV3-2); TRBD1 aligns across 7 bases. There are 14 residues in the CDR3. From germline, CDR1 is LGHDT and CDR2 YNNKEL (reference sequence). V lost 5 bases, J lost 7 bases, and 5 bases stayed unmatched.

This clone was counted a few times. This rearrangement joins TRBV7-6 to TRBJ2-5; TRBD1 matches 9 bases. CDR1 is SGHVS, CDR2 FNYEAQ, per germline. There are 15 residues in the CDR3. The V and J ends lost 1 base and 5 bases, in that order; junction bases with no gene match: 5. The CDR3: CASSLGDRVKETQYF. The CDR3 nucleotides read TGTGCCAGCAGCTTAGGGGACAGGGTTAAGGAGACCCAGTACTTC.

The J gene is TRBJ1-1, the V gene TRBV29-1, with D possibly matching TRBD1 (6 bases). The germline CDR1 and CDR2 sequences are SQVTM and ANQGSEA. V lost 3 bases and J lost 3, with 8 bases in between. The CDR3 extends over 12 amino acids. CDR3 region: CSVDTGHTEAFF. CDR3 sequence (DNA): TGCAGCGTTGACACAGGGCACACTGAAGCTTTCTTT.

V is TRBV9 and J is TRBJ1-1; no reliable D call. The CDR3 is 13 residues long. Trimming left V 3 bases short and J 4 bases short, with 10 bases between. Germline lookup yields CDR1 SGDLS and CDR2 YYNGEE. Here the CDR3 DNA reads TGTGCCAGCAGCGCTCCGGGAAGCACTGAAGCTTTCTTT. It specifies CASSAPGSTEAFF. Looking up the rest from reference TRBV9 and TRBJ1-1 gives the full variable domain: DSGVTQTPKHLITATGQRVTLRCSPRSGDLSVYWYQQSLDQGLQFLIQYYNGEERAKGNILERFSAQQFPDLHSELNLSSLELGDSALYFCASSAPGSTEAFFGQGTRLTVV.

This clone was seen only a few times. This chain uses TRBV4-2 with TRBJ2-2; D is undetermined. Germline CDR1 LGHNA, CDR2 YNFKEQ. The ends were cut back, 3 bases at V and 0 bases at J, with 11 bases in the middle. The CDR3 loop spans 16 amino acids. The CDR3 is CASSQSAPANTGELFF. CDR3 bases: TGTGCCAGCAGCCAGTCTGCCCCAGCGAACACCGGGGAGCTGTTTTTT.

The chain recombines TRBV5-1 with TRBJ2-5, with TRBD2 matching 7 bases. After removal of 6 bases from V and 2 bases from J, the junction contained 4 bases not matched to a gene. Germline CDR1 and CDR2: SGHRS and YFSETQ. The CDR3 runs 13 residues. CDR3 bases: TGCGCCAGCACTAGCGGAGATCAAGAGACCCAGTACTTC. It yields the protein CASTSGDQETQYF.

The CDR3 region has the DNA TGTGCCAGTAGTAAGGCGGGACTAGCGGACTACAATGAGCAGTTCTTC. Its translation: CASSKAGLADYNEQFF. The V and J genes are TRBV19 and TRBJ2-1, with 11 bases matching TRBD2. The CDR3 has 16 amino acids. CDR1 is LNHDA, CDR2 SQIVND, per germline (reference sequence). V gave up 4 bases and J gave up 3 bases; unmatched junction bases: 5.

The V gene is TRBV28, the J gene TRBJ2-7; 14 bases are shared with TRBD2. Germline V gene data show CDR1 as MDHEN and CDR2 as SYDVKM. Losses at the gene ends were 4 bases for V and 3 bases for J; bases not matched to a gene: 8. The CDR3 spans 17 residues. Written as DNA, the CDR3 is TGTGCCAGCAGTTCCCGTCGACTAGCGGGAGGGCTCTACGAGCAGTACTTC. As protein: CASSSRRLAGGLYEQYF.

The chain combines TRBV5-5 with TRBJ1-2; 11 positions match TRBD1. V lost 0 bases to trimming and J lost 3 bases; unmatched junction nucleotides: 1. CDR3 size: 15 residues. Germline V gene data show CDR1 as SGHKS and CDR2 as YYEKEE (reference sequence). This CDR3 reads CASSLGTGGYYGYTF. The CDR3 DNA reads as TGTGCCAGCAGCTTGGGGACAGGGGGCTACTATGGCTACACCTTC.

Only one count was recorded for this clone. The chain employs TRBV11-2 and TRBJ1-2; D gene uncertain. V lost 0 bases and J 9 bases, leaving 14 bases between the germline ends. Per the germline V gene, CDR1 is SGHAT and CDR2 is FQNNGV. The CDR3 runs 14 residues. DNA for the CDR3: TGTGCCAGCAGCTTAGACGTCAGGTCCTGGCGCTACACCTTC. This translates into CASSLDVRSWRYTF.

In its sample, this clone was seen once. The rearrangement joins TRBV10-1 to TRBJ1-1; TRBD1 matches at 7 bases. Losses at the gene ends were 3 bases for V and 0 bases for J; bases not matched to a gene: 10. Germline CDR1 and CDR2: WNHNN and SYGVQD (reference sequence). The CDR3 length is 17 residues. DNA of the CDR3: TGCGCCAGCAGTGAAAGAGCTCCGACAGGGATGAACACTGAAGCTTTCTTT. Its translation is CASSERAPTGMNTEAFF.

The chain is built from TRBV7-9 and TRBJ2-1; 14 bases are shared with TRBD2. This CDR3 contains 16 residues. The V segment lost 4 bases and the J segment 8 bases; nucleotides outside the gene matches: 7. The germline V gene has CDR1 SEHNR and CDR2 FQNEAQ (reference sequence). The CDR3 loop reads CASSYRRLAGGYEQFF. The CDR3, as DNA: TGTGCCAGCAGCTATAGGCGACTAGCGGGAGGGTATGAGCAGTTCTTC.

The rearrangement uses TRBV7-3 and TRBJ1-6; 7 bases align to TRBD1. Germline values: CDR1 SGHTA, CDR2 FQGTGA. The CDR3 sequence is 15 residues long. V trimming: 6 bases; J trimming: 9 bases; junction bases outside the gene matches: 11. The CDR3 region is CASRSRDSTRSPLHF. In DNA, the CDR3 is TGTGCCAGCAGATCTCGGGACAGCACTCGTTCACCCCTCCACTTT.

The DNA for the CDR3 is TGTGCCAGCAGCGTAGGACTAGCGGTGGAGACCCAGTACTTC. It specifies CASSVGLAVETQYF. The V and J genes are TRBV5-6 and TRBJ2-5, with 10 bases matching TRBD2. The length of the CDR3 is 14 residues. J was trimmed by 5 bases and V by 4 bases; bases with no gene match: 5. Germline CDR1 and CDR2: SGHDT and YYEEEE.

The chain joins TRBV7-9 to TRBJ2-3; 10 bases match TRBD2. The CDR3 extends over 14 amino acids. Germline loops: CDR1 SEHNR, CDR2 FQNEAQ (reference sequence). J lost 6 bases, V lost 3 bases, and 3 bases had no gene match. DNA of the CDR3: TGTGCCAGCAGCTTTAGCGGGAGGACGGATACGCAGTATTTT. Residues: CASSFSGRTDTQYF.

V is TRBV30 and J is TRBJ1-1; D gene ambiguous. CDR1 and CDR2 (germline): GTSNPN, SVGIG (reference sequence). There are 13 residues in the CDR3. Trimming left V 6 bases short and J 2 bases short, with 13 bases between. CDR3 DNA: TGTGCCTGCTCGGGATTCGGAAACACTGAAGCTTTCTTT. Amino acid sequence: CACSGFGNTEAFF. Together with reference TRBV30 and TRBJ1-1, the CDR3 gives the full variable domain: SQTIHQWPATLVQPVGSPLSLECTVEGTSNPNLYWYRQAAGRGLQLLFYSVGIGQISSEVPQNLSASRPQDRQFILSSKKLLLSDSGFYLCACSGFGNTEAFFGQGTRLTVV.

The CDR3 region has the DNA TGTGCCAGCAGCTTAGCAGGGGAGGAAAACACTGAAGCTTTCTTT. As protein: CASSLAGEENTEAFF. V is TRBV7-9 and J is TRBJ1-1; possibly TRBD1 for D (5 bases). The germline V gene encodes CDR1 SEHNR and CDR2 FQNEAQ (reference sequence). The CDR3 has 15 residues. V was cut by 0 bases and J by 2 bases, with 10 bases left in between.

Only a few counts were recorded for this clone. This chain uses TRBV29-1 with TRBJ1-1; 11 bases are shared with TRBD1. Germline trimming cut 6 bases from V and 6 bases from J; bases unmatched to any gene: 9. This CDR3 is 14 amino acids long. Germline values: CDR1 SQVTM, CDR2 ANQGSEA. The CDR3 DNA sequence: TGCAGCGTCTTTAGGACAGGGGGCAACTCTGAAGCTTTCTTT. Translating it yields CSVFRTGGNSEAFF. Full variable domain (missing parts from reference TRBV29-1 and TRBJ1-1): SAVISQKPSRDICQRGTSLTIQCQVDSQVTMMFWYRQQPGQSLTLIATANQGSEATYESGFVIDKFPISRPNLTFSTLTVSNMSPEDSSIYLCSVFRTGGNSEAFFGQGTRLTVV.

V is TRBV15 and J is TRBJ1-5, with D possibly TRBD1 on 6 matching bases. Trimming pared 3 bases from V and 6 bases from J, leaving 12 bases between. Germline-derived CDR1 and CDR2 are LNHNV and YYDKDF (reference sequence). CDR3 size: 14 residues. The CDR3 bases are TGTGCCACCAGCAGGTACAGGGATGGTCAGCCCCAGCATTTT. Amino acids: CATSRYRDGQPQHF.

This rearrangement joins TRBV7-2 to TRBJ2-7, with TRBD2 matching 7 bases. CDR3 length equals 14 residues. The V segment lost 0 bases and the J segment 2 bases; nucleotides outside the gene matches: 1. Germline V lookup: CDR1 SGHTA, CDR2 FQGNSA. The CDR3 DNA reads as TGTGCCAGCAGCTTAGCGGGGGGGGCCTACGAGCAGTACTTC. It codes for CASSLAGGAYEQYF.

The chain joins TRBV2 to TRBJ2-7; D not certain. The CDR3 consists of 15 residues. Germline V gene sequence: CDR1 SNHLY, CDR2 FYNNEI. Trimming took off 0 bases at V and 0 bases at J, with 9 bases between the two ends. CDR3 residues: CASSEAGGPSYEQYF. In DNA, the CDR3 is TGTGCCAGCAGTGAAGCCGGCGGCCCCTCCTACGAGCAGTACTTC.

In this sample, this clone turned up once. The same CDR3 also results from other DNA sequences found in this sample. The chain recombines TRBV2 with TRBJ2-3; D might be TRBD1 (6 bases). CDR1 and CDR2 from the germline V gene are SNHLY and FYNNEI. V shed 4 bases and J shed 1 base, with 6 bases lying between them. The CDR3 runs to 13 residues. The CDR3 reads CASSGQGTDTQYF. The CDR3 coding sequence is TGTGCCAGCAGTGGACAGGGCACAGATACGCAGTATTTT.

V usage is TRBV19 and J usage is TRBJ1-1, with a weak D call TRBD1 (5 bases). V lost 5 bases, J lost 2 bases, and 9 bases lay in between. The germline CDR1 and CDR2 sequences are LNHDA and SQIVND (reference sequence). This CDR3 is 13 amino acids long. The CDR3 nucleotides read TGTGCCAGTAGTCAGGGATCAAACACTGAAGCTTTCTTT. This sequence encodes CASSQGSNTEAFF.

The chain joins TRBV6-5 to TRBJ1-5; 7 nucleotides match TRBD1. V lost 8 bases to trimming and J lost 6 bases; unmatched junction nucleotides: 13. The germline V gene has CDR1 MNHEY and CDR2 SVGAGI. The CDR3 contains 15 residues. CDR3 sequence reads: CASLSRTGPTQPQHF. In DNA form, the CDR3 reads TGTGCCAGCTTAAGCCGGACAGGTCCGACTCAGCCCCAGCATTTT.

J is TRBJ2-1 and V is TRBV3-1 (or the pseudogene TRBV3-2), with 11 bases aligning to TRBD2. Germline V CDR1 and CDR2: LGHDT, YNNKEL (reference sequence). With 3 bases clipped from V and 2 bases from J, the junction kept 3 bases outside the gene matches. This CDR3 region has 16 residues. CDR3 loop: CASSHMGLAAYNEQFF. In DNA, the CDR3 is TGTGCCAGCAGCCATATGGGACTAGCGGCCTACAATGAGCAGTTCTTC.

This clone was counted a single time. V is TRBV2 and J is TRBJ2-5, with TRBD2 matching 8 bases. CDR3 size: 15 residues. Trimming took 6 bases from V and 2 from J; bases not matched to a gene: 8. Germline lookup yields CDR1 SNHLY and CDR2 FYNNEI. CDR3 sequence: CASRGGLAHQETQYF. The CDR3 coding sequence is TGTGCCAGCAGGGGCGGACTAGCCCATCAAGAGACCCAGTACTTC. Full variable domain (rest looked up from reference TRBV2 and TRBJ2-5): EPEVTQTPSHQVTQMGQEVILRCVPISNHLYFYWYRQILGQKVEFLVSFYNNEISEKSEIFDDQFSVERPDGSNFTLKIRSTKLEDSAMYFCASRGGLAHQETQYFGPGTRLLVL.

The chain carries TRBV28 and TRBJ2-7, with TRBD1 identical over 10 bases. J was trimmed by 7 bases and V by 6 bases; bases with no gene match: 9. This CDR3 is built from 14 residues. Looked up from germline, CDR1 is MDHEN and CDR2 is SYDVKM. The chain's CDR3 is CASRGQGSAFEQYF. The CDR3 bases are TGTGCCAGCAGGGGACAGGGGTCCGCTTTTGAGCAGTACTTC.